This T cell receptor beta chain came from a study of T cell repertoires in cytomegalovirus infection. TCRdb reprocessed the reads with MiXCR, giving one entry per CDR3 protein. The data show some 560,000 distinct CDR3 sequences, with about 39% seen just once and around 48% held by the top ten. Germline values: CDR1 SGHTA, CDR2 FQGNSA. This CDR3 region has 15 residues. Trimming at V came to 7 bases and at J to 9 bases, leaving 9 bases not matched to a gene. This clonotype was found a few times. As yet, its antigen is unknown. This clonotype originated in a human donor in good health (CMV status not recorded). Some clones in this sample may be carry-over from other donors' samples. V and J are TRBV7-2 and TRBJ2-1, with 13 bases fitting TRBD2. The sequencing used cultured PBMCs, collected from culture after CMV antigen stimulation. In DNA, the CDR3 is TGTGCCAGCACCCGGACTAGCGGGAGCCTAGGTGAGCAGTTCTTC. Protein sequence: CASTRTSGSLGEQFF.